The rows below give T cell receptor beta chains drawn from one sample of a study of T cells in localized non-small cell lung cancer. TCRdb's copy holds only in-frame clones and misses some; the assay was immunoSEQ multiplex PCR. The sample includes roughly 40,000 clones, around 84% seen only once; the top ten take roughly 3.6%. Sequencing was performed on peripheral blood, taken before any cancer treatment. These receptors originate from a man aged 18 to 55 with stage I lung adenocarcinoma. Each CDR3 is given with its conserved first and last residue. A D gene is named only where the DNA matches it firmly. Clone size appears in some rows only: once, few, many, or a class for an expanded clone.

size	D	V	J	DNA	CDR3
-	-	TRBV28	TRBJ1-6	TGTGCCAGCAACACTAAACAGGGTAGAGGTTCACCCCTCCACTTT	CASNTKQGRGSPLHF
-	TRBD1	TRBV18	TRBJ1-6	TGTGCCAGCTCGCACGGACAGGGGAATAATTCACCCCTCCACTTT	CASSHGQGNNSPLHF
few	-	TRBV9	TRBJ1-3	TGTGCCAGCAGCTTGAGAACAGGGCTCGAGGGAAACACCATATATTTT	CASSLRTGLEGNTIYF
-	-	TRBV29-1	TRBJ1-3	TGCAGCTTTACGACAAACTCTGGAAACACCATATATTTT	CSFTTNSGNTIYF
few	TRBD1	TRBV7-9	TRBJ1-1	TGTGCCAGCAGCCCCGGACAGGGGGAGAGCGCTTTCTTT	CASSPGQGESAFF
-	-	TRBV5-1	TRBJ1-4	TGCGCCAGCAGGATTAACCCCTCAACAGGGGAAAAACTGTTTTTT	CASRINPSTGEKLFF
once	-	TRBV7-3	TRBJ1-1	TGTGCCAGCAGCTCCACACGGAACACTGAAGCTTTCTTT	CASSSTRNTEAFF
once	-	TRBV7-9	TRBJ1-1	TGTGCCAGCAGCTTATCGGAGCTTTTGGACACTGAAGCTTTCTTT	CASSLSELLDTEAFF
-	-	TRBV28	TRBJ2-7	TGTGCCAGCAGTTACCCAGACAGCTCCTACGAGCAGTACTTC	CASSYPDSSYEQYF
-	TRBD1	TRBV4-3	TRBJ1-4	TGCGCCAGCAGCCAAGCTGACAGGGGGCCTCGAAAACTGTTTTTT	CASSQADRGPRKLFF
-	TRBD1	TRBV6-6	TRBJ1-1	TGTGCCAGCAGATTAAACAGGGGGGACACTGAAGCTTTCTTT	CASRLNRGDTEAFF
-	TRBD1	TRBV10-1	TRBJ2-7	TGCGCCAGCAGCCCAGAACTAGACAGGGCCTACGAGCAGTACTTC	CASSPELDRAYEQYF
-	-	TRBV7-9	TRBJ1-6	TGTGCCAGCAGCTTCGACCCCGGCGCTGCTAATTCACCCCTCCACTTT	CASSFDPGAANSPLHF
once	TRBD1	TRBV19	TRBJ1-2	TGTGCCAGTAGTAGCGGGACAGGGGCGCGTTATAATGGCTACACCTTC	CASSSGTGARYNGYTF